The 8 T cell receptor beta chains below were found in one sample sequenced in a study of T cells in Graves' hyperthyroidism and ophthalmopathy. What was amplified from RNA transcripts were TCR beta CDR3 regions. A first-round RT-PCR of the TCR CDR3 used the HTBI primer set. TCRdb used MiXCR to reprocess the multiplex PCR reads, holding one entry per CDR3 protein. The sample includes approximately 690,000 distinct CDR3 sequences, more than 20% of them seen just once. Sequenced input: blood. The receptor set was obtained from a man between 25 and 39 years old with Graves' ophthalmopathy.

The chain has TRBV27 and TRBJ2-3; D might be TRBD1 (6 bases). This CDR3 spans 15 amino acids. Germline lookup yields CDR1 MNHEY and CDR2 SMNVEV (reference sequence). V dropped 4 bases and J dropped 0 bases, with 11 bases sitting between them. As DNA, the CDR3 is TGTGCCAGCAGTTACGAGGGGGTCAGCACAGATACGCAGTATTTT. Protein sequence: CASSYEGVSTDTQYF.

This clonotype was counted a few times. The CDR3 DNA follows: TGTGCCAGCAGGCATAAGGGACAGAAGAACACCGGGGAGCTGTTTTTT. As protein: CASRHKGQKNTGELFF. The chain uses TRBV12-3 or TRBV12-4 and TRBJ2-2, with 7 bases aligning to TRBD1. CDR3 length: 16 amino acids. V dropped 6 bases and J dropped 1; count of bases not matched to a gene: 8.

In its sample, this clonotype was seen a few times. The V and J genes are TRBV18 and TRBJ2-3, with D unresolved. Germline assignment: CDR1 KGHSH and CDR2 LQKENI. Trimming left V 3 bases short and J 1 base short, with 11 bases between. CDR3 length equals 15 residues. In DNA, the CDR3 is TGTGCCAGCTCACCCACGGCCTCCGGCACAGATACGCAGTATTTT. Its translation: CASSPTASGTDTQYF.

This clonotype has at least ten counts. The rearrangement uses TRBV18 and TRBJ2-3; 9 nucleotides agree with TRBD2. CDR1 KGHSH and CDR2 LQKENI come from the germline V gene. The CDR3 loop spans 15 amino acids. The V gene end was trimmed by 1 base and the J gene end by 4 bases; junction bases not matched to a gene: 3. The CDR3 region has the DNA TGTGCCAGCTCACCACGGACTAGCGAGGCAGATACGCAGTATTTT. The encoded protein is CASSPRTSEADTQYF. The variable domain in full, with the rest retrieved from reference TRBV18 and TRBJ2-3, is NAGVMQNPRHLVRRRGQEARLRCSPMKGHSHVYWYRQLPEEGLKFMVYLQKENIIDESGMPKERFSAEFPKEGPSILRIQQVVRGDSAAYFCASSPRTSEADTQYFGPGTRLTVL.

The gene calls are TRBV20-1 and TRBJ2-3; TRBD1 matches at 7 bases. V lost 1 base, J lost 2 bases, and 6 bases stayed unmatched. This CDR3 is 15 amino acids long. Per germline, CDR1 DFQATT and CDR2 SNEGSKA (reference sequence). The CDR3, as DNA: TGCAGTGCTAGAGTAGGGGGCATCTACACAGATACGCAGTATTTT. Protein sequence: CSARVGGIYTDTQYF.

CDR3 coding DNA: TGTGCCAGCAGCTTAGATGAGAATTTGAACACTGAAGCTTTCTTT. Translated: CASSLDENLNTEAFF. The gene calls are TRBV7-6 and TRBJ1-1, with D hard to call. V dropped 1 base and J dropped 0 bases, with 9 bases sitting between them. Germline V gives CDR1 SGHVS, CDR2 FNYEAQ. The length of the CDR3 is 15 residues.

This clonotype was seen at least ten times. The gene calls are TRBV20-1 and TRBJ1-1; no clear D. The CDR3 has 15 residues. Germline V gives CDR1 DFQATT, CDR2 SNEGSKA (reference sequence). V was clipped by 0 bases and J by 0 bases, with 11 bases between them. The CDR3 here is CSARDQLGMNTEAFF. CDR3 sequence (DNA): TGCAGTGCTAGAGATCAGTTGGGGATGAACACTGAAGCTTTCTTT.

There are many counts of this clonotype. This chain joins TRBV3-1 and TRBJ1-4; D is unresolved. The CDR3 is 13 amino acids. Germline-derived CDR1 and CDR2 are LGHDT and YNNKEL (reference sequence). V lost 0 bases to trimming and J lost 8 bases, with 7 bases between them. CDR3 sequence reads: CASSQDPVEKLFF. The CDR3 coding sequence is TGTGCCAGCAGCCAAGATCCCGTGGAAAAACTGTTTTTT.